This T cell receptor beta chain was sequenced in a study of post-analysis software for immune sequencing data. The study's findings and limits: TRBV segments more frequent in patients than in controls numbered roughly 5 and included TRBV5-6, TRBV5-1 and TRBV20-1.

The CDR3 runs to 11 residues. In germline, CDR1 is SQVTM, CDR2 ANQGSEA. Trimming removed 7 bases at V and 5 bases at J, with 12 bases between. Unique molecular identifiers featured in each of the TCR beta cDNA libraries. A single record per CDR3 protein comes from TCRdb applying MiXCR to the PCR reads. The sample yields hundreds of thousands of distinct CDR3 sequences, approximately 60% seen once. Regarding this clonotype: Its antigen remains unknown.

Material for sequencing was blood. The genes are TRBV29-1 and TRBJ2-7; tentative D call: TRBD2 (5 bases). This clonotype originated in a girl aged 2 to 10 with multiple sclerosis. The CDR3 DNA is TGCAGCGCGAAGAGGGTGGACGAGCAGTACTTC. Its protein product is CSAKRVDEQYF.